This T cell receptor beta chain appears in the sequencing data of a study of shared clonotypes between healthy human individuals (TCRdb year 2020). For context, the study as a whole: The cohort included a few men and a couple of women between 18 and 49 years of age. For each donor, CD4 naive and CD4 memory were each given three plates, CD8 naive was given two plates, and CD8 memory was given one plate. The study deeply sequenced blood TCR repertoires of several healthy adults to estimate repertoire size and the extent of clonotype sharing between individuals. To increase sequencing depth and limit assay-specific biases, TCR repertoire library preparation and sequencing were carried out by different laboratories using diverse techniques. Leukapheresis yielded between about 0.85 and 10 billion PBMCs per donor.

As regards this clone: Which antigen it targets is not known. Base qualities are not provided; no much larger clone lies one nucleotide away.

Using the deep immunoSEQ assay, TCR CDR3 regions were amplified from genomic DNA by multiplex PCR. Extracted genomic DNA from each cell subset was spread evenly across all wells of several immunoSEQ 96-well plates, with each plate serving as a replicate. For sorted subsets, 200 ng of genomic DNA, equivalent to 25,000 to 30,000 T cell genomes, went into each replicate PCR. Purified libraries were quantified with a Qubit 3.0 fluorometer, sized on a Bioanalyzer 2100, and re-quantified with the KAPA Library Quantification kit. Every immunoSEQ 96-well plate was sequenced on a dedicated single-read 150-cycle Illumina NextSeq 550 flow cell. The original pipeline was this. Because the immunoSEQ output included only junctional sequences and no quality scores, the filtering could not be the same as the filtering used for full-length reads. To assign V/J genes and CDR3, sequences were annotated using PyIR, a Python wrapper for IgBLAST v1.9, with IMGT germline references. Any read was removed if the V/J assignment was weak (E-value above 1e-6), the CDR3 was missing, or the read contained stop codons, out-of-frame junctions, or ambiguous translated residues. V3J clonotypes were defined as sequences sharing the same inferred V gene, J gene, and CDR3 amino acid sequence. Percentage overlap between repertoires was calculated by dividing the number of shared unique clonotypes by the size of the smaller repertoire. Three approaches were used to assess repertoire richness: RTK rarefaction, the Chao1 estimator, and Recon v2.1 estimates of unobserved clonotypes. OLGA was used to compute generation probabilities for all TCRbeta clonotypes that the gDNA method yielded from a handful of donors. Here the immuneACCESS table is served through TCRdb, limited to in-frame sequences with V and J called. Missing clones are a known gap in these copies; in checked studies unresolved V genes cover under half, and the rest lacks a known reason. V, J and clone size were drawn from that table, and D and trimming were deduced from the DNA. The sample table contains approximately 2.3 million clones; only one count was recorded for 80% to 95% of them. Of the sample, 0.39% is held by the ten largest clones.

The donors were healthy, HIV-negative adults who had no recently reported acute infections or vaccinations. Only Caucasian adults living in Nashville, Tennessee, USA were represented among the donors. Magnetic negative selection was used to enrich CD4+ T cells, after which naive cells were positively selected on CD45RA and the negative fraction became the memory subset. Blood was obtained by leukapheresis, after which PBMCs were separated by Ficoll-Histopaque density gradient centrifugation and cryopreserved in liquid nitrogen vapor phase. Purity and quantity of every magnetically sorted T cell population were checked by analytical flow cytometry. Genomic DNA was isolated from each sorted fraction and quantified by UV absorbance on a Nanodrop 2000c. Including cysteine and phenylalanine, the CDR3 has 14 amino acids. The kept DNA is CDR3 alone, 42 bases in frame from the first base. Sequences GTSNPN (CDR1) and SVGIG (CDR2) are obtained from the germline V gene (reference sequence). V has 3 bases trimmed and J has 0 bases trimmed; junction bases matching no gene number 5.

Here is what the overall study found, with its caveats: Incomplete sequencing was indicated by rarefaction of sorted-subset datasets, despite the large sequencing depth. Pairwise subsampling indicated that sequencing depth was expected to affect the degree of clonotype sharing among donors. Sharing across several donors was observed for roughly 5% of naive CD4, around 3.5% of naive CD8, 2% to 2.5% of memory CD4, and around 0.44% of memory CD8 clonotypes. Sampling was restricted to blood, and TCR repertoires in tissue are likely to differ from TCR repertoires in blood. Because the study included only a small number of donors, the genetic and exposure-history diversity represented was limited. Compared with non-shared clonotypes, clonotypes shared by all four sorted-subset donors had higher generation probabilities. Estimated clonotype richness was generally larger for naive than for memory subsets.

Recombination linked TRBV30 to TRBJ2-7, with 7 bases matching TRBD2. The clonotype originates from a man aged 18 to 35 in good health. Some clones in this sample may be carry-over from other donors' samples. The specimen was naive CD4+ T cells from PBMCs. According to the study, the label for this sample's cell subset or site signals: CD45RA+ positively selected. The CDR3 here reads CAWRRERTSYEQYF. The nucleotide sequence is given as TGTGCCTGGAGGCGGGAGCGGACCTCCTACGAGCAGTACTTC. With the portions outside the CDR3 filled from the reference TRBV30 and TRBJ2-7 genes, the complete variable region becomes SQTIHQWPATLVQPVGSPLSLECTVEGTSNPNLYWYRQAAGRGLQLLFYSVGIGQISSEVPQNLSASRPQDRQFILSSKKLLLSDSGFYLCAWRRERTSYEQYFGPGTRLTVT.